The clone carrying this T cell receptor (beta chain) has only a few counts. Its target is unknown. The sample originates from a study of tumor-infiltrating lymphocytes in primary liver carcinoma. About the research overall: The patient population consisted of men and women between 30 and 69 years of age.

Researchers generated TCR beta cDNA from about 0.5 ug of total RNA, relying on a constant-region primer. Three nested multiplex PCR rounds, a slightly modified ARM-PCR, produced the libraries for TCR beta. MiXCR was run by TCRdb on the multiplex PCR reads, yielding one entry per CDR3 protein. Of 300,000 to 350,000 distinct CDR3 sequences in the sample, about two thirds were seen once. In addition to blood RNA drawn from unsorted whole blood, germline DNA was extracted. Chronic HBV infection affected patients, none of whom had received treatment. The researchers drew 4 to 4.5 milliliters of peripheral blood before surgery. Study observations and caveats: The study found tumor-adjacent and tumor-blood pairs overlapped less than tumor region pairs.

Sequenced: peripheral blood. This TCR was sampled from a man aged 35 to 55 with primary liver carcinoma and hepatitis B virus infection.

CDR3 amino acids: CASSESGTGEETQYF. The CDR3 coding sequence is TGCGCCAGCAGCGAATCCGGGACAGGGGAAGAGACCCAGTACTTC. V gene TRBV5-1 combines with J gene TRBJ2-5; 10 bases match TRBD1. CDR1 and CDR2 from the germline V gene are SGHRS and YFSETQ. The CDR3 consists of 15 residues. Trimming took 4 bases from V and 3 from J; bases not matched to a gene: 6.